Listed below are T cell receptor beta chains from one sample, sequenced in a study of a mutant IDH1 vaccine in newly diagnosed glioma. These receptors are not linked to any known antigen. The assay was immunoSEQ multiplex PCR, and TCRdb's table has in-frame clones only and misses some. The table lists approximately 32,000 clones, approximately 89% of them singletons. The sequencing here drew on PBMCs, taken from a glioma patient whose treatment included an IDH1 peptide vaccine. These receptors all stem from a man aged 40-50 years with glioma. CDR3s include the opening cysteine and the closing phenylalanine or tryptophan. The D gene is left open where the match is weak. Expanded clones are given a class, and other clones once, few, many or no size at all.

D	V	J	size	CDR3	DNA
.	TRBV5-5	TRBJ2-5	.	CASSLGPQETQYF	TGTGCCAGCAGCTTGGGTCCCCAAGAGACCCAGTACTTC
.	TRBV10-1	TRBJ1-2	once	CASSESGQRYGYTF	TGCGCCAGCAGTGAGTCGGGTCAGCGCTATGGCTACACCTTC
.	TRBV11-2	TRBJ1-2	.	CASSLTFSWDRKRDGYTF	TGTGCCAGCAGCTTAACTTTTTCCTGGGACCGAAAACGGGATGGCTACACCTTC
.	TRBV5-1	TRBJ1-3	.	CASTAGNTIYF	TGCGCCAGCACCGCTGGAAACACCATATATTTT
TRBD2	TRBV7-8	TRBJ2-3	.	CASSLGGGRDTQYF	TGTGCCAGCAGCTTAGGCGGGGGGAGAGATACGCAGTATTTT
.	TRBV7-3	TRBJ2-2	once	CASSLFADTGELFF	TGTGCCAGCAGCTTATTCGCGGACACCGGGGAGCTGTTTTTT
TRBD2	TRBV7-2	TRBJ2-3	.	CASSPLSGSVKDTQYF	TGTGCCAGCAGCCCTCTAAGCGGGAGTGTGAAAGATACGCAGTATTTT
TRBD1	TRBV5-1	TRBJ1-2	.	CATRTGTGGDGYTF	TGCGCCACCAGAACCGGGACAGGGGGCGATGGCTACACCTTC
TRBD1	TRBV28	TRBJ1-3	.	CASTPAGGGNTIYF	TGTGCCAGCACCCCTGCAGGGGGAGGAAACACCATATATTTT
TRBD1	TRBV7-2	TRBJ2-3	.	CASSRKFSGQGSSTDTQYF	TGTGCCAGCAGCCGAAAATTCTCGGGACAGGGCTCTAGCACAGATACGCAGTATTTT
.	TRBV5-4	TRBJ2-2	.	CASSLDDYGELFF	TGTGCCAGCAGCTTGGATGACTACGGGGAGCTGTTTTTT
.	TRBV28	TRBJ1-2	.	CASSSVRGFGGYTF	TGTGCCAGCAGTTCCGTTCGGGGGTTCGGAGGCTACACCTTC
.	TRBV18	TRBJ1-2	.	CASSAGDYGYTF	TGTGCCAGCTCAGCAGGGGACTATGGCTACACCTTC
.	TRBV10-3	TRBJ2-5	.	CAISESGGLAETQYF	TGTGCCATCAGTGAGTCGGGTGGGTTGGCAGAGACCCAGTACTTC
.	TRBV6-5	TRBJ2-1	.	CASSGSRTWHNEQFF	TGTGCCAGCAGCGGCAGCCGGACCTGGCACAATGAGCAGTTCTTC
.	TRBV19	TRBJ2-1	.	CASSTVGGGWLEQFF	TGTGCCAGTAGTACCGTGGGGGGAGGCTGGCTTGAGCAGTTCTTC
TRBD1	TRBV6-1	TRBJ2-2	.	CASSETGDTGELFF	TGTGCCAGCAGTGAAACAGGGGACACCGGGGAGCTGTTTTTT
.	TRBV10-3	TRBJ1-1	.	CAISGLGGPGAEAFF	TGTGCCATCAGTGGCTTGGGGGGGCCAGGGGCTGAAGCTTTCTTT
TRBD1	TRBV7-9	TRBJ1-6	.	CASSAWDSNSPLHF	TGTGCCAGCAGCGCCTGGGACAGCAATTCACCCCTCCACTTT
TRBD2	TRBV5-4	TRBJ2-3	.	CASSRGTSGGQDTQYF	TGTGCCAGCAGCCGAGGGACTAGCGGGGGACAAGATACGCAGTATTTT
.	TRBV27	TRBJ1-1	.	CASSLSWGMNTEAFF	TGTGCCAGCAGTTTATCGTGGGGGATGAACACTGAAGCTTTCTTT
.	TRBV28	TRBJ1-2	.	CASSPPTANYGYTF	TGTGCCAGCAGCCCACCGACTGCTAACTATGGCTACACCTTC
TRBD2	TRBV4-2	TRBJ2-3	.	CASSQALGGLVTDTQYF	TGTGCCAGCAGCCAGGCCCTGGGGGGACTAGTCACAGATACGCAGTATTTT
TRBD1	TRBV6-5	TRBJ1-2	.	CASSRTGGYGYTF	TGTGCCAGCAGTCGAACAGGGGGGTATGGCTACACCTTC
.	TRBV27	TRBJ1-1	.	CASSMTGLGTEAFF	TGTGCCAGCAGTATGACAGGCTTGGGCACTGAAGCTTTCTTT
.	TRBV7-3	TRBJ2-1	.	CASSLDGVNEQFF	TGTGCCAGCAGCCTGGACGGAGTCAATGAGCAGTTCTTC
TRBD2	TRBV25-1	TRBJ2-3	.	CASSESPGLAGVTDTQYF	TGTGCCAGCAGTGAATCCCCCGGACTAGCGGGAGTTACAGATACGCAGTATTTT
.	TRBV27	TRBJ2-3	.	CASSLGVDVDTQYF	TGTGCCAGCAGTTTAGGGGTAGACGTAGATACGCAGTATTTT
.	TRBV6-5	TRBJ2-7	.	CASTSSGSYEQYF	TGTGCCAGCACTAGTAGCGGCTCCTACGAGCAGTACTTC
TRBD1	TRBV19	TRBJ2-2	.	CASLDRESTGELFF	TGTGCCAGCCTGGACAGGGAATCTACCGGGGAGCTGTTTTTT
.	TRBV20-1	TRBJ1-4	.	CSVRGLGALFF	TGCAGCGTCAGAGGCTTGGGGGCGCTGTTTTTT
.	TRBV10-1	TRBJ1-2	.	CASSESSPGSGYTF	TGCGCCAGCAGTGAGTCGTCCCCGGGGAGTGGCTACACCTTC
.	TRBV28	TRBJ1-1	.	CASSIDRPTAFF	TGTGCCAGCAGTATTGACAGGCCTACGGCTTTCTTT
.	TRBV15	TRBJ1-5	.	CATSRVVGTASGNQPQHF	TGTGCCACCAGCAGAGTTGTAGGGACGGCCTCCGGTAATCAGCCCCAGCATTTT
.	TRBV27	TRBJ1-1	.	CASVSVARPTEAFF	TGTGCCAGCGTGTCGGTGGCCCGTCCAACTGAAGCTTTCTTT
TRBD2	TRBV25-1	TRBJ2-3	.	CASSDGTITPADTQYF	TGTGCCAGCAGTGACGGGACTATCACTCCGGCAGATACGCAGTATTTT
TRBD1	TRBV27	TRBJ2-7	.	CASSFRAQGAFSYEQYF	TGTGCCAGCAGTTTCAGGGCACAGGGGGCCTTCTCCTACGAGCAGTACTTC
.	TRBV21-1	TRBJ2-4	.	CASSLRLRDSAKNIQYF	TGTGCCAGCAGCCTCCGGCTCCGGGACAGCGCCAAAAACATTCAGTACTTC
.	TRBV6-1	TRBJ1-1	.	CASSALWGTEAFF	TGTGCCAGCAGTGCACTCTGGGGCACTGAAGCTTTCTTT
.	TRBV28	TRBJ1-1	.	CASSLRRHTNTEAFF	TGTGCCAGCAGCTTGCGCAGACACACGAACACTGAAGCTTTCTTT